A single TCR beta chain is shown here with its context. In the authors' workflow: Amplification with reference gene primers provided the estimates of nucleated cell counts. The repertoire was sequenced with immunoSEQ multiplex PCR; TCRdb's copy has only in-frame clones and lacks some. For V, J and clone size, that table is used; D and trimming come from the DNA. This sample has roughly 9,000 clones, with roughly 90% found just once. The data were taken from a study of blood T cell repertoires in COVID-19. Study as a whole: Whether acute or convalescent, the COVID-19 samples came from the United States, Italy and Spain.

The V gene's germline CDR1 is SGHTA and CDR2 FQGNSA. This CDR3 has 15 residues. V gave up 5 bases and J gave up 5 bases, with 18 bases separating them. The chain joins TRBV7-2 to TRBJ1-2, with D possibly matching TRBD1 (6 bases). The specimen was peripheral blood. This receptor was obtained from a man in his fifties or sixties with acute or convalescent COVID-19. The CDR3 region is CASSPTQGPLYGYTF. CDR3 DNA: TGTGCCAGCAGCCCCACACAGGGTCCCTTATATGGCTACACCTTC.